These 16 T cell receptor beta chains came from one sample sequenced in a study of T cells in Graves' hyperthyroidism and ophthalmopathy. The investigators amplified TCR beta CDR3 regions from RNA transcripts. TCR CDR3 regions were first amplified by RT-PCR with HTBI primers. TCRdb re-analysed the multiplex PCR reads in MiXCR, keeping a single row per CDR3 protein. The sample has approximately 640,000 distinct CDR3 sequences; 15% to 20% are singletons. The sequencing sample was made of blood. The receptors stem from a woman aged 25 to 39 with Graves' hyperthyroidism.

This clonotype showed up just a few times. The chain carries TRBV6-1 and TRBJ2-7; possibly TRBD1 for D (5 bases). CDR1 is MNHNS and CDR2 is SASEGT in the germline V gene. Trimming cost V 5 bases and J 7 bases, with 18 bases left between them. CDR3 length equals 14 residues. CDR3 protein: CASSTTTDTQEQYF. The CDR3 DNA reads TGTGCCAGCAGTACCACGACGGACACCCAGGAGCAGTACTTC.

This clonotype was counted many times. The genes are TRBV11-2 and TRBJ1-2; possibly TRBD1 for D (5 bases). Trimming removed 1 base from V and 2 bases from J, with 14 bases in between. The CDR3 totals 16 residues. CDR1 is SGHAT and CDR2 is FQNNGV in the germline V gene. The CDR3 DNA reads as TGTGCCAGCAGCTTAGGACAGCCCTTCGGCAACTATGGCTACACCTTC. It specifies CASSLGQPFGNYGYTF.

This clonotype was recorded at least ten times. The chain is built from TRBV7-3 and TRBJ2-1; the match to TRBD2 covers 9 bases. Germline lookup yields CDR1 SGHTA and CDR2 FQGTGA. The CDR3 has 12 residues. V lost 6 bases to trimming and J lost 10 bases; unmatched junction nucleotides: 4. DNA of the CDR3: TGTGCCAGCAGTTTCGGGACTAGCGAGCAGTTCTTC. Its protein product is CASSFGTSEQFF.

This clonotype showed up many times. The chain carries TRBV12-3 or TRBV12-4 and TRBJ2-7; 8 bases match TRBD1. This CDR3 comprises 15 residues. The V segment lost 6 bases and the J segment 2 bases; nucleotides outside the gene matches: 9. The CDR3 DNA is TGTGCCAGCAGACAAACAGGGGGGTCGACCTACGAGCAGTACTTC. Its translation: CASRQTGGSTYEQYF.

With regard to this clonotype: A much larger clone lies one base from this, so it may be a read error. V gene TRBV12-3 or TRBV12-4 combines with J gene TRBJ2-6; 7 nucleotides align to TRBD1. The ends lost 6 bases at V and 0 bases at J; junction bases unmatched: 14. CDR3 size: 19 residues. CDR3 amino acids: CASRYSRTGHTSGANVLTF. DNA for the CDR3: TGTGCCAGCAGGTACTCCAGGACAGGTCATACCTCTGGGGCCAACGTCCTGACTTTC.

This clonotype was seen at least ten times. The chain employs TRBV2 and TRBJ2-4; TRBD1 matches at 9 bases. The CDR3 covers 15 residues. CDR1 SNHLY and CDR2 FYNNEI come from the germline V gene. J lost 6 bases, V lost 5 bases, and 8 bases had no gene match. For the CDR3, the DNA is TGTGCCAGCAGTCCACAGGGGGCCGTCGGAAACATTCAGTACTTC. Its protein product is CASSPQGAVGNIQYF.

This clonotype was found a few times. This rearrangement joins TRBV4-1 to TRBJ2-7; D remains ambiguous. The germline CDR1 and CDR2 sequences are MGHRA and YSYEKL. CDR3 size: 14 residues. Trimming took 1 base from V and 3 from J, leaving 10 bases between them. The CDR3 protein is CASSQVGQSYEQYF. CDR3 DNA: TGCGCCAGCAGCCAAGTAGGGCAGAGCTACGAGCAGTACTTC.

The sample holds a few counts of this clonotype. V and J are TRBV10-3 and TRBJ1-2, with 8 bases identical to TRBD1. Germline loops: CDR1 ENHRY, CDR2 SYGVKD. V lost 6 bases, J lost 7 bases, and 7 bases stayed unmatched. The CDR3 extends over 13 amino acids. In DNA form, the CDR3 reads TGTGCCATCAGGGGGACAGGTCCTCTTGGCTACACCTTC. Protein sequence: CAIRGTGPLGYTF.

The rearrangement links TRBV13 to TRBJ2-3; 9 positions match TRBD1. This CDR3 is 15 amino acids long. Germline V gives CDR1 PRHDT, CDR2 FYEKMQ (reference sequence). V was pared by 5 bases and J by 2 bases, with 5 bases of the junction left unmatched. CDR3 sequence (DNA): TGTGCCAGCAGCCCACAGGGGGCATTCACAGATACGCAGTATTTT. It specifies CASSPQGAFTDTQYF.

Points on this clonotype: One end of the junction fails to match germline, which may point to a read error. V is TRBV7-9 and J is TRBJ2-7, with D tentatively TRBD1 (6 bases). The germline V gene encodes CDR1 SEHNR and CDR2 FQNEAQ (reference sequence). This CDR3 has 15 amino acids. The CDR3 nucleotides read TGTGCCAGCAGAAAGGGACAAGGGAATTCCTGCGAGCAGTACTTC. Translated, it gives CASRKGQGNSCEQYF.

The V call is TRBV29-1, the J call TRBJ2-3; 11 nucleotides agree with TRBD2. Germline lookup yields CDR1 SQVTM and CDR2 ANQGSEA. V trimming: 8 bases; J trimming: 6 bases; junction bases outside the gene matches: 7. CDR3 length: 13 residues. The DNA of the CDR3 is TGCAGCCGGGGGGCTAGCGGGGGGGATACGCAGTATTTT. Translated: CSRGASGGDTQYF.

This clonotype was detected ten times or more. J is TRBJ1-1 and V is TRBV6-1; D not certain. Germline V gene data show CDR1 as MNHNS and CDR2 as SASEGT. The CDR3 has 16 residues. With 5 bases removed from V and 1 base from J, the gap between germline ends came to 17 bases. CDR3 nucleotides: TGTGCCAGCAGTTCCCTGCCGGGCCGGGGGAACACTGAAGCTTTCTTT. Protein product: CASSSLPGRGNTEAFF.

This clonotype was recorded at least ten times. The chain joins TRBV2 to TRBJ1-5; TRBD1 aligns across 8 bases. The CDR3 has 14 residues. CDR1 is SNHLY, CDR2 FYNNEI, per germline. The junction had 6 bases not matched to a gene; V was cut back by 5 bases and J by 6 bases. The CDR3 loop reads CASSRGTGSQPQHF. CDR3 DNA sequence: TGTGCCAGCAGTCGTGGGACAGGCAGTCAGCCCCAGCATTTT.

A few counts support this clonotype. V is TRBV12-3 or TRBV12-4 and J is TRBJ2-7; D is unresolved. The CDR3 is made up of 14 amino acids. Trimming took 6 bases from V and 2 from J, leaving 14 bases between them. Here the CDR3 reads CASSPTESPYEQYF. The CDR3 DNA sequence: TGTGCCAGCAGCCCGACCGAATCTCCCTACGAGCAGTACTTC.

V gene TRBV29-1 combines with J gene TRBJ2-7; no definite D call. From germline, CDR1 is SQVTM and CDR2 ANQGSEA. V was shortened by 2 bases and J by 0 bases, with 5 bases between the two germline ends. CDR3 length equals 12 residues. This CDR3 is CSVELSSYEQYF. CDR3 sequence (DNA): TGCAGCGTTGAACTTAGCTCCTACGAGCAGTACTTC.

This clonotype has at least ten counts. The genes are TRBV7-9 and TRBJ2-1, with a possible D match to TRBD2 (6 bases). The CDR3 runs 16 residues. Germline V gene data show CDR1 as SEHNR and CDR2 as FQNEAQ (reference sequence). Trimming shortened V by 4 bases and J by 4 bases, and 17 bases separated the two germline ends. The CDR3 loop reads CASSSRGTRGYNEQFF. CDR3 coding DNA: TGTGCCAGCAGCTCCCGGGGGACGAGGGGATACAATGAGCAGTTCTTC. The entire variable domain, with the rest obtained from reference TRBV7-9 and TRBJ2-1, is as follows: DTGVSQNPRHKITKRGQNVTFRCDPISEHNRLYWYRQTLGQGPEFLTYFQNEAQLEKSRLLSDRFSAERPKGSFSTLEIQRTEQGDSAMYLCASSSRGTRGYNEQFFGPGTRLTVL.